This entry concerns a single T cell receptor (beta chain). This clonotype was counted a few times. The antigen this receptor binds is unknown. Within one base of it there is no much larger clone, and no base qualities were kept. These data are taken from a study of T-cell memory formation after mild COVID-19 listed by TCRdb under 2021. In terms of the full investigation: TCR sequence clusters from the two donors were largely donor specific. Longitudinal TCRalpha and TCRbeta repertoire sequencing tracked T-cell clones expanding and contracting after mild COVID-19 in two donors. Two young, previously healthy adult volunteers, one female and one male, were included in the cohort. The paper's findings and limits, for the study overall: Contracting CD4+ clones were located mainly in the CM and EM memory subsets, whereas CD8+ clones were found to be enriched in EMRA. SARS-CoV-2 specificity of the second-wave clones peaking on day 37 was not confirmed. Clones that contracted from day 15 to 85 showed balanced CD4/CD8 phenotypes, whereas a second wave of clones that expanded from day 15 to 37 leaned towards CD4+. Some responding clones were detected in pre-infection memory, suggesting pre-existing cross-reactive memory T cells joined the SARS-CoV-2 response. The study included only a couple of mild cases, and larger cohorts that include severe cases with pre-infection samples were judged to be necessary.

V is reduced by 7 bases and J by 0 bases, leaving a spacing of 15 bases between them. The CDR3 measures 15 amino acids from cysteine to phenylalanine. Only the CDR3 portion is preserved as DNA: 45 bases, with reading frame beginning at the first base. Sequenced on an Illumina NovaSeq 6000. cDNA libraries for TCRalpha and TCRbeta were prepared by 5'RACE using constant-segment primers, with sample barcodes and unique molecular identifiers added. RNA was extracted from every sample with Trizol reagent. Library amplification was performed in two PCR steps, and a second sample barcode and Illumina TruSeq adapters were introduced in the second step. Sequencing of libraries was performed on an Illumina NovaSeq with 2 x 150 bp paired-end reads. For the original study's pipeline: The reads were demultiplexed and collapsed into UMI-guided consensus sequences using migec v1.2.7. Using mixcr v2.1.11, UMI consensuses were aligned to TRA and TRB V and J templates and then assembled into clonotypes. Clonotypes were classified as expanded or contracted when called significant by both edgeR and NoisET, with noise models trained on biological replicates. For edgeR calls, the cutoffs were a false discovery rate-adjusted p below 0.01 and a log2 fold-change threshold of 1. As an exploratory analysis of dynamics, PCA with hierarchical clustering was applied to max-normalized trajectories of the 1000 most abundant clonotypes. Each responding clone was given a CD4 or CD8 phenotype based on the CD4+ and CD8+ repertoires, which had been sequenced separately. TCRdb redid the processing of the public reads, applying fastp at Q25 and MiXCR, and retained in-frame beta chains. Rows are combined by CDR3 protein, so each entry shows the most common genes and DNA. The V and J calls were not made by the authors but by TCRdb's processing. The sample table records 550,000 to 700,000 distinct CDR3 sequences; more than 15% of these occur just once. The top ten hold around 12% of the sample.

Ficoll-Paque density gradient centrifugation was used to isolate PBMCs. The clonotype comes from an adult woman who had mild COVID-19 (a few samples of this study predate the infection). The sample titles of this study are shuffled in the database, so cell type and time point are left out; the donor was told from shared clones. The chain uses TRBV12-3 or TRBV12-4 and TRBJ1-1; the D gene is perhaps TRBD1, from 5 matching bases. The sequenced material came from PBMCs or a T cell subset sorted from them (not recorded which). The DNA reads as follows: TGTGCCAGCACACCCTACACGACAGTGAACACTGAAGCTTTCTTT. The resulting protein is CASTPYTTVNTEAFF.